This T cell receptor beta chain was sequenced for a study of blood T cells in healthy people across ages. CDR3 length: 14 residues. V was pared by 6 bases and J by 5 bases, with 4 bases of the junction left unmatched. The germline CDR1 and CDR2 sequences are MRHNA and SNTAGT. Then a second PCR, running roughly 6 to 11 cycles, was carried out with a sample-barcoded 5' primer and a J-beta primer mix. One entry per CDR3 protein results from TCRdb running MiXCR on the 5' RACE reads. The sample has about 1.4 million distinct CDR3 sequences, 55% to 75% seen once; the top ten hold 6.5% to 8.5%. This clonotype appeared a few times.

The source material was blood. V gene TRBV6-4 combines with J gene TRBJ2-2; 9 nucleotides line up with TRBD1. This TCR derives from a man younger than 30 in good health. The CDR3 coding sequence is TGTGCCAGCAGCCGGACAGGGGAAACCGGGGAGCTGTTTTTT. Its protein is CASSRTGETGELFF.